The 28 T cell receptor beta chains below were found in one sample sequenced in a study of blood T cell repertoires in COVID-19. Data came from immunoSEQ multiplex PCR; TCRdb stores just in-frame clones and leaves some out. The sample gives 200,000 to 250,000 clones, about 89% of which show up once; roughly 3.7% is in the top ten. Sequenced input: PBMCs or T cells enriched from blood (not recorded which). The receptor source for this set is a woman aged 25 to 39 who had recovered from COVID-19.

The rearrangement links TRBV28 to TRBJ2-5; the match to TRBD2 covers 8 bases. V was clipped by 2 bases and J by 6 bases; unmatched bases: 5. The CDR3 contains 14 residues. CDR1 and CDR2 (germline): MDHEN, SYDVKM. Written as DNA, the CDR3 is TGTGCCAGCAGTTTAGATGGCGGGAGGAAGACCCAGTACTTC. Its translation: CASSLDGGRKTQYF.

The chain links TRBV27 to TRBJ1-5, with 8 positions matching TRBD1. CDR1 is MNHEY, CDR2 SMNVEV, per germline (reference sequence). The CDR3 is 14 amino acids. The ends lost 2 bases at V and 9 bases at J; junction bases unmatched: 6. CDR3 sequence reads: CASSLGTGLWPQHF. Here the CDR3 DNA reads TGTGCCAGCAGTTTAGGGACAGGCCTTTGGCCCCAGCATTTT.

With regard to this clone: The germline gene is not matched at one end of the junction; a read error may be the cause. The rearrangement links TRBV7-7 to TRBJ2-7; 9 nucleotides line up with TRBD1. Looked up from germline, CDR1 is SSHAT and CDR2 is FNYEAQ (reference sequence). The CDR3 is 17 amino acids. CDR3 sequence reads: CASSLGPPTGGGYEQYF. The CDR3 DNA reads TGTGCTAGCAGCTTAGGACCCCCTACAGGGGGCGGGTACGAGCAGTACTTC.

This clone was observed a handful of times. The CDR3 DNA reads as TGCGCCAGCAGCCAAAAAGACAACTCTGGAAACACCATATATTTT. Translating it yields CASSQKDNSGNTIYF. This sequence joins TRBV4-3 and TRBJ1-3; D gene ambiguous. There are 15 residues in the CDR3. The germline V and J ends were trimmed by 2 bases and 0 bases, with 8 bases remaining between them. The V gene's germline CDR1 is LGHNA and CDR2 YSLEER.

The gene calls are TRBV27 and TRBJ1-1, with 7 bases aligning to TRBD1. Germline values: CDR1 MNHEY, CDR2 SMNVEV (reference sequence). This CDR3 spans 16 amino acids. V shed 4 bases, J shed 1 base, and the junction held 9 bases outside the gene matches. CDR3 region: CASSSLTGSKNTEAFF. The CDR3 region has the DNA TGTGCCAGCAGTTCCCTGACAGGGTCGAAGAACACTGAAGCTTTCTTT.

The chain employs TRBV9 and TRBJ1-2, with 7 positions matching TRBD1. Germline V lookup: CDR1 SGDLS, CDR2 YYNGEE. The V and J ends lost 6 bases and 5 bases, in that order; junction bases with no gene match: 10. CDR3 length: 14 residues. In nucleotides, the CDR3 is TGTGCCAGCACCCGACCGGGACAGCTTTATGGCTACACCTTC. It specifies CASTRPGQLYGYTF.

For the CDR3, the DNA is TGTGCCAGCAGCCACCCGGGACTAGCGGGAGGCATTGATTACAATGAGCAGTTCTTC. Protein sequence: CASSHPGLAGGIDYNEQFF. J is TRBJ2-1 and V is TRBV11-2, with 15 nucleotides matching TRBD2. The ends lost 5 bases at V and 4 bases at J; junction bases unmatched: 12. This CDR3 contains 19 residues. Per the germline V gene, CDR1 is SGHAT and CDR2 is FQNNGV.

The chain uses TRBV3-1 (or the pseudogene TRBV3-2) and TRBJ1-1, with unresolved D. V was clipped by 3 bases and J by 4 bases, with 18 bases between them. The germline V gene encodes CDR1 LGHDT and CDR2 YNNKEL (reference sequence). The CDR3 has 16 residues. This chain's CDR3 is CASSQGDATAGTEAFF. CDR3 nucleotide sequence: TGTGCCAGCAGCCAGGGAGATGCGACGGCCGGCACTGAAGCTTTCTTT.

This chain connects TRBV10-3 to TRBJ1-2; tentatively, D is TRBD1 (6 bases). Per the germline V gene, CDR1 is ENHRY and CDR2 is SYGVKD. The CDR3 runs to 16 residues. The V end was cut by 1 base, the J end by 4 bases, with 16 bases between. The CDR3 loop is CAISEWDGGPSYGYTF. DNA for the CDR3: TGTGCCATCAGTGAGTGGGACGGGGGGCCAAGCTATGGCTACACCTTC.

V gene TRBV27 combines with J gene TRBJ1-4; the D is unclear. The CDR3 runs 14 residues. V was pared by 8 bases and J by 7 bases, with 17 bases between. Germline V CDR1 and CDR2: MNHEY, SMNVEV (reference sequence). CDR3 in amino acids: CASGPGVVGEKLFF. CDR3 in DNA: TGTGCCAGCGGCCCCGGGGTGGTGGGTGAAAAACTGTTTTTT.

The DNA of the CDR3 is TGTGCCAGCACCACGGGGACAAATCAGCCCCAGCATTTT. Its translation: CASTTGTNQPQHF. The chain employs TRBV27 and TRBJ1-5; possible D gene TRBD1, 6 bases. The germline gives CDR1 MNHEY, CDR2 SMNVEV (reference sequence). The V gene lost 7 bases and the J gene lost 4 bases, with 11 bases spanning the gap. There are 13 residues in the CDR3.

The chain carries TRBV18 and TRBJ1-3; 7 positions match TRBD1. V trimming: 3 bases; J trimming: 2 bases; junction bases outside the gene matches: 13. CDR1 KGHSH and CDR2 LQKENI come from the germline V gene. There are 18 residues in the CDR3. The CDR3 protein is CASSPNSGTELPGNTIYF. As DNA, the CDR3 is TGTGCCAGCTCACCGAACTCCGGGACAGAACTACCTGGAAACACCATATATTTT.

The V and J genes are TRBV6-6 and TRBJ2-1; TRBD1 matches 7 bases. V gave up 4 bases and J gave up 15 bases; unmatched junction bases: 12. This CDR3 region has 13 residues. The germline V gene encodes CDR1 MNHNY and CDR2 SVGAGI (reference sequence). This chain's CDR3 is CASSLTLQGVWFF. The CDR3 DNA reads as TGTGCCAGCAGTTTAACCCTCCAGGGGGTCTGGTTCTTC.

The chain uses TRBV18 and TRBJ2-1, with a weak D call TRBD2 (6 bases). Germline V gene lookup returns CDR1 KGHSH and CDR2 LQKENI. This CDR3 region has 13 residues. With 4 bases removed from V and 10 bases from J, the gap between germline ends came to 14 bases. CDR3 protein: CASSRGLAREQFF. The CDR3 nucleotides are TGTGCCAGCTCACGAGGCCTAGCGCGCGAGCAGTTCTTC.

The genes are TRBV11-3 and TRBJ1-2; unclear D gene. This CDR3 region has 13 residues. Trimming removed 7 bases at V and 8 bases at J, with 17 bases between. Germline values: CDR1 SGHNT, CDR2 YENEEA. The CDR3 region is CASISRTSGGYTF. The CDR3 DNA follows: TGTGCCAGCATTTCACGTACGTCGGGGGGCTACACCTTC.

CDR3 sequence reads: CATSDGQGKETQYF. The CDR3 DNA reads as TGTGCCACCAGTGATGGACAGGGGAAAGAGACCCAGTACTTC. The V call is TRBV24-1, the J call TRBJ2-5; 9 positions match TRBD1. The CDR3 has 14 amino acids. Germline V lookup: CDR1 KGHDR, CDR2 SFDVKD. V was clipped by 3 bases and J by 3 bases; unmatched bases: 1.

A word on this clone: The sample holds other DNA sequences that translate to the same CDR3. V and J are TRBV12-3 or TRBV12-4 and TRBJ1-1; the D is unclear. The CDR3 contains 11 residues. V was pared by 3 bases and J by 11 bases, with 10 bases between. CDR3 amino acids: CASSFLTEAFF. The CDR3 nucleotides read TGTGCCAGCAGTTTCCTTACGGAGGCTTTCTTT.

This clone was found once. The chain recombines TRBV7-2 with TRBJ2-3, with 10 nucleotides matching TRBD2. There are 17 residues in the CDR3. Germline CDR1 SGHTA, CDR2 FQGNSA. The J segment lost 5 bases and the V segment lost 3 bases, leaving 11 bases of the junction unmatched. This chain's CDR3 is CASSFKGSGRARDTQYF. CDR3 sequence (DNA): TGTGCCAGCAGCTTCAAAGGGAGCGGGAGGGCCAGAGATACGCAGTATTTT. The variable domain in full, completed from reference TRBV7-2 and TRBJ2-3, reads GAGVSQSPSNKVTEKGKDVELRCDPISGHTALYWYRQSLGQGLEFLIYFQGNSAPDKSGLPSDRFSAERTGGSVSTLTIQRTQQEDSAVYLCASSFKGSGRARDTQYFGPGTRLTVL.

The V gene is TRBV7-3, the J gene TRBJ2-2, with TRBD2 identical over 7 bases. The J segment lost 4 bases and the V segment lost 1 base, leaving 9 bases of the junction unmatched. This CDR3 spans 17 amino acids. Germline CDR1 is SGHTA and CDR2 is FQGTGA. For the CDR3, the DNA is TGTGCCAGCAGCTTAATGTCGGCTAGCGGCCTCACCGGGGAGCTGTTTTTT. It encodes CASSLMSASGLTGELFF.

The chain joins TRBV7-9 to TRBJ2-1; possible D gene TRBD2, 5 bases. Trimming shortened V by 4 bases and J by 4 bases, and 14 bases separated the two germline ends. In germline, CDR1 is SEHNR, CDR2 FQNEAQ (reference sequence). The CDR3 is 15 residues long. The chain's CDR3 is CASSSRQRTYNEQFF. The CDR3 DNA reads TGTGCCAGCAGCTCCCGCCAGCGGACTTACAATGAGCAGTTCTTC.

This chain joins TRBV19 and TRBJ2-1; 8 positions match TRBD2. The CDR3 contains 17 residues. The J segment lost 5 bases and the V segment lost 4 bases, leaving 13 bases of the junction unmatched. Germline V lookup: CDR1 LNHDA, CDR2 SQIVND (reference sequence). This CDR3 is CASSTPSGSLGNNEQFF. CDR3 bases: TGTGCCAGTAGTACACCGAGCGGGAGTCTGGGGAACAATGAGCAGTTCTTC.

This clone has a single count. J is TRBJ1-2 and V is TRBV16; maybe TRBD1 (6 bases). CDR1 and CDR2 from the germline V gene are KGHSY and FQNENV. CDR3 length equals 17 residues. V was clipped by 0 bases and J by 1 base, with 15 bases between them. The CDR3 nucleotides read TGTGCCAGCAGCCAATCCCCGGACAGAACTCATAACTATGGCTACACCTTC. It specifies CASSQSPDRTHNYGYTF.

V is TRBV5-5 and J is TRBJ2-3, with D possibly matching TRBD2 (7 bases). The ends were cut back, 4 bases at V and 4 bases at J, with 16 bases in the middle. Germline V gene lookup returns CDR1 SGHKS and CDR2 YYEKEE (reference sequence). The length of the CDR3 is 15 residues. CDR3 nucleotide sequence: TGTGCCAGCAGCCTAGAGACGGGGGGCGCAGATACGCAGTATTTT. The encoded protein is CASSLETGGADTQYF.

The chain has TRBV24-1 and TRBJ2-2; 7 nucleotides agree with TRBD1. Unmatched junction bases numbered 3, after V lost 8 bases and J lost 4 bases. The germline V gene encodes CDR1 KGHDR and CDR2 SFDVKD. The CDR3 loop spans 13 amino acids. CDR3 loop: CATKDRATGELFF. CDR3 bases: TGTGCCACCAAAGACAGGGCCACCGGGGAGCTGTTTTTT.

This sequence joins TRBV20-1 and TRBJ2-1, with D possibly being TRBD1 (5 bases). The CDR3 is made up of 15 amino acids. V was shortened by 3 bases and J by 4 bases, with 16 bases between the two germline ends. Germline-derived CDR1 and CDR2 are DFQATT and SNEGSKA (reference sequence). The chain's CDR3 is CSASRGQGTYNEQFF. CDR3 in DNA: TGCAGTGCTAGTCGTGGGCAGGGTACATACAATGAGCAGTTCTTC.

This clone was detected only once. V usage is TRBV7-2 and J usage is TRBJ2-7, with D maybe TRBD1 (6 bases). This CDR3 has 14 residues. V dropped 8 bases and J dropped 4 bases, with 18 bases sitting between them. Germline CDR1 reads SGHTA; CDR2 reads FQGNSA. CDR3 protein: CASRQEANTYEQYF. CDR3 sequence (DNA): TGTGCCAGCCGACAGGAAGCCAATACTTACGAGCAGTACTTC.

This clone appeared a single time. J is TRBJ2-3 and V is TRBV2; D unclear. V was clipped by 5 bases and J by 5 bases, with 5 bases between them. There are 11 residues in the CDR3. The germline CDR1 and CDR2 sequences are SNHLY and FYNNEI. This CDR3 is CASSFRDTQYF. CDR3 nucleotides: TGTGCCAGCAGTTTTCGAGATACGCAGTATTTT.

The genes are TRBV30 and TRBJ1-3; 7 bases align to TRBD1. The CDR3 length is 15 residues. CDR1 GTSNPN and CDR2 SVGIG come from the germline V gene (reference sequence). Germline trimming cut 3 bases from V and 3 bases from J; bases unmatched to any gene: 8. The CDR3 protein is CAWSVHRGGGNTIYF. The DNA of the CDR3 is TGTGCCTGGAGCGTACACAGGGGAGGTGGAAACACCATATATTTT.